A single sample is the source of the 29 T cell receptor beta chains below, sequenced in a study of T cells in women clearing cervical HPV infection. Measured with immunoSEQ multiplex PCR; TCRdb has only the in-frame clones, and not every one. The sample yields 30,000 to 45,000 clones, of which the top ten take up 3.5% to 4%. Sequenced sample: blood buffy coat. The receptors stem from a woman between 18 and 70 years old with a cervical HPV16 infection that either progressed to CIN3+ or cleared (not recorded which).

With regard to this clone: The read terminates 3 residues before the CDR3 end, so the remaining end is supplied by the germline J gene. This chain uses TRBV7-9 with TRBJ1-2; D possibly corresponds to TRBD1 (6 bases). Trimming left V 5 bases short and J 3 bases short, with 10 bases between. The length of the CDR3 is 13 residues. CDR1 is SEHNR and CDR2 is FQNEAQ in the germline V gene (reference sequence). CDR3 bases read: TGTGCCAGCAGCCCAGGGGTCGACTATGGC. As protein: CASSPGVDYG. The CDR3, in full, reads CASSPGVDYGYTF. The variable domain in full, with the rest retrieved from reference TRBV7-9 and TRBJ1-2, is DTGVSQNPRHKITKRGQNVTFRCDPISEHNRLYWYRQTLGQGPEFLTYFQNEAQLEKSRLLSDRFSAERPKGSFSTLEIQRTEQGDSAMYLCASSPGVDYGYTFGSGTRLTVV.

In regard to this clone: The DNA ends 3 residues before the CDR3 does, and the rest of the CDR3 is filled in from the germline J gene. The chain has TRBV24-1 and TRBJ2-3, with a tentative D call TRBD2 (6 bases). Germline CDR1 reads KGHDR; CDR2 reads SFDVKD. This CDR3 is built from 13 residues. The V and J ends lost 9 bases and 5 bases respectively, with 14 bases between them. Incomplete CDR3 DNA: TGTGCCACCTTTTTGCGGGAAATAGATACG. It specifies CATFLREIDT. The CDR3, in full, reads CATFLREIDTQYF.

Comments on this clone: The CDR3 goes on 3 residues after the read ends, and that part is filled in from the germline J gene. The chain joins TRBV6-2 or TRBV6-3 to TRBJ1-6; D uncertain. From germline, CDR1 is MNHEY and CDR2 SVGEGT. This CDR3 spans 10 amino acids. The CDR3 loop reads CASGPRPLHF. CDR3 bases read: TGTGCCAGCGGTCCCCGGCCC.

Comments on this clone: From the germline J gene comes the end of the CDR3, since the read stops 3 residues before it. The rearrangement joins TRBV6-2 or TRBV6-3 to TRBJ2-3; 9 bases fit TRBD2. The CDR3 length is 16 residues. Germline CDR1 is MNHEY and CDR2 is SVGEGT. The trim removed 6 bases at V and 4 bases at J, leaving 11 bases unmatched. This CDR3 is CASRLAGAFNPDTQYF. The DNA read from the CDR3 is TGTGCCAGCAGATTAGCGGGGGCCTTCAATCCAGATACG.

A remark on this clone: The read finishes 3 residues shy of the CDR3 end, and the germline J gene is used to complete it. This chain links TRBV7-7 with TRBJ1-2, with 8 bases aligning to TRBD1. The CDR3 extends over 15 amino acids. Germline values: CDR1 SSHAT, CDR2 FNYEAQ (reference sequence). The sequenced CDR3 bases are TGTGCCAGCAGTCAGGGGGCAGGGGATGTATACGAC. Protein sequence: CASSQGAGDVYD. From start to end, the CDR3 is CASSQGAGDVYDYTF.

The CDR3 loop reads CASSVGGAGNTIYF. The part of the CDR3 DNA that was read is TGTGCCAGCAGTGTGGGGGGGGCTGGAAACACC. The chain employs TRBV6-1 and TRBJ1-3; D is possibly TRBD1 (5 bases). The read halts 3 residues ahead of the CDR3 end, with the missing end drawn from the germline J gene. CDR3 size: 14 residues. Germline CDR1 and CDR2: MNHNS and SASEGT. V lost 4 bases and J lost 2, with 9 bases in between.

Details on this clone: The DNA ends 3 residues before the CDR3 does, and the rest of the CDR3 is filled in from the germline J gene. The chain joins TRBV5-5 to TRBJ1-1; D call uncertain. V lost 4 bases and J lost 1, with 11 bases in between. The CDR3 runs to 14 residues. The germline CDR1 and CDR2 sequences are SGHKS and YYEKEE (reference sequence). The sequenced CDR3 bases are TGTGCCAGCAGCCCGTATCGGGGGAACACTGAA. Protein product: CASSPYRGNTE. The complete CDR3 protein is CASSPYRGNTEAFF. Full variable domain (outside the CDR3, taken from reference TRBV5-5 and TRBJ1-1): DAGVTQSPTHLIKTRGQQVTLRCSPISGHKSVSWYQQVLGQGPQFIFQYYEKEERGRGNFPDRFSARQFPNYSSELNVNALLLGDSALYLCASSPYRGNTEAFFGQGTRLTVV.

A word on this clone: The read finishes 3 residues shy of the CDR3 end, and the germline J gene is used to complete it. The chain has TRBV5-1 and TRBJ2-7; the match to TRBD2 covers 13 bases. Trimming cost V 1 base and J 3 bases; bases outside gene matches: 4. The CDR3 is 16 residues long. Germline V CDR1 and CDR2: SGHRS, YFSETQ. The CDR3: CASSLPGTSGVYEQYF. CDR3 DNA (partial): TGCGCCAGCAGCTTGCCCGGGACTAGCGGGGTCTACGAG.

In the case of this clone: The read falls 3 residues short of the CDR3 end, and the missing part is taken from the germline J gene. The chain recombines TRBV10-3 with TRBJ2-3; D unresolved. CDR3 length equals 14 residues. V was clipped by 10 bases and J by 0 bases, with 14 bases between them. Per the germline V gene, CDR1 is ENHRY and CDR2 is SYGVKD. Partial CDR3 DNA: TGTGCCACCCGTATAAGCCTTAGCACAGATACG. It yields the protein CATRISLSTDT. The entire CDR3 is CATRISLSTDTQYF.

Worth noting for this clone: The CDR3 goes on 3 residues after the read ends, and that part is filled in from the germline J gene. The V call is TRBV28, the J call TRBJ2-7, with 11 positions matching TRBD2. The CDR3 is made up of 13 amino acids. The V gene's germline CDR1 is MDHEN and CDR2 SYDVKM. The ends lost 7 bases at V and 4 bases at J; junction bases unmatched: 3. CDR3 DNA, as far as it was read: TGTGCCAGCACCGGGACTAGCGGTTACGAG. This encodes CASTGTSGYE. The entire CDR3 protein reads CASTGTSGYEQYF.

Remarks on this clone: The observed sequence ends 3 residues before the CDR3 terminus, with the missing tail filled in from the germline J gene. J is TRBJ2-7 and V is TRBV5-1, with TRBD1 matching 7 bases. CDR3 length: 16 amino acids. CDR1 is SGHRS, CDR2 YFSETQ, per germline. Trimming cost V 2 bases and J 5 bases; bases outside gene matches: 13. The covered CDR3 bases are TGCGCCAGCAGCTTCTATGGACAGGTCCCTAACCACGAG. It is translated as CASSFYGQVPNHE. The whole CDR3 protein is CASSFYGQVPNHEQYF.

As to this clone: The CDR3 end is not reached by the read, which stops 3 residues before it; the germline J gene fills it in. The rearrangement links TRBV6-2 or TRBV6-3 to TRBJ2-2; no definite D call. With 1 base removed from V and 7 bases from J, the gap between germline ends came to 16 bases. The CDR3 consists of 16 residues. Germline V gene lookup returns CDR1 MNHEY and CDR2 SVGEGT. The CDR3 protein is CASSYWFKYPGGELFF. The CDR3 bases that were read are TGTGCCAGCAGTTACTGGTTTAAATATCCCGGCGGGGAG.

A note on this clone: The CDR3 extends 3 residues past the end of the read, so its final part is completed from the germline J gene. The chain carries TRBV20-1 and TRBJ2-5; D perhaps matches TRBD1 (7 bases). Trimming shortened V by 1 base and J by 3 bases, and 12 bases separated the two germline ends. This CDR3 spans 14 amino acids. Germline values: CDR1 DFQATT, CDR2 SNEGSKA (reference sequence). The CDR3 loop reads CSARAPRGEETQYF. The CDR3 bases that were read are TGCAGTGCTAGAGCACCCAGGGGGGAAGAGACC.

About this clone itself: The read gets to within 3 residues of the CDR3 end, and the germline J gene fills in the rest. V gene TRBV28 combines with J gene TRBJ2-4; 10 positions match TRBD1. Looked up from germline, CDR1 is MDHEN and CDR2 is SYDVKM. J gave up 2 bases and V 5 bases, and 6 bases lay outside the gene matches. The CDR3 covers 16 residues. Incomplete CDR3 DNA: TGTGCCAGCAGTAGACAGGGGGCCTCAACCAAAAACATT. Its translation is CASSRQGASTKNI. The full CDR3 protein is CASSRQGASTKNIQYF.

As concerns this clone: Read sequence stops 3 residues before the CDR3 end, and the germline J gene provides the missing end. The rearrangement joins TRBV30 to TRBJ2-5, with D tentatively TRBD1 (5 bases). The V gene's germline CDR1 is GTSNPN and CDR2 SVGIG (reference sequence). The CDR3 is 12 amino acids. Trimming removed 4 bases from V and 2 bases from J, with 8 bases in between. This chain's CDR3 is CAWNTGQETQYF. The DNA read from the CDR3 is TGTGCCTGGAACACAGGACAAGAGACC. The full variable domain, with the rest looked up from reference TRBV30 and TRBJ2-5, is SQTIHQWPATLVQPVGSPLSLECTVEGTSNPNLYWYRQAAGRGLQLLFYSVGIGQISSEVPQNLSASRPQDRQFILSSKKLLLSDSGFYLCAWNTGQETQYFGPGTRLLVL.

A word on this clone: The read halts 3 residues ahead of the CDR3 end, with the missing end drawn from the germline J gene. The V and J genes are TRBV18 and TRBJ1-2; TRBD1 agrees at 9 bases. The CDR3 sequence is 15 residues long. Germline loops: CDR1 KGHSH, CDR2 LQKENI. The CDR3 here is CASSPWDREMNGYTF. The DNA read from the CDR3 is TGTGCCAGCTCACCTTGGGACAGGGAAATGAACGGC.

Concerning this clone itself: The DNA ends 3 residues before the CDR3 does, and the rest of the CDR3 is filled in from the germline J gene. The V and J genes are TRBV11-2 and TRBJ1-6, with unresolved D. The V gene lost 4 bases and the J gene lost 1 base, with 5 bases spanning the gap. Germline V lookup: CDR1 SGHAT, CDR2 FQNNGV. This CDR3 is built from 14 residues. CDR3 bases read: TGTGCCAGCAGCTCCGGTTCCTATAATTCACCC. Amino acids: CASSSGSYNSP. The full CDR3 protein reads CASSSGSYNSPLHF.

This CDR3 reads CASSQTGITEAFF. CDR3 DNA, as far as it was read: TGTGCCAGCAGCCAGACAGGGATCACTGAA. The chain carries TRBV27 and TRBJ1-1, with TRBD1 matching 7 bases. With the read ending 3 residues before the CDR3 end, the germline J gene is used to fill in that end. Per the germline V gene, CDR1 is MNHEY and CDR2 is SMNVEV (reference sequence). The length of the CDR3 is 13 residues. The J segment lost 4 bases and the V segment lost 6 bases, leaving 5 bases of the junction unmatched.

On this clone itself: The CDR3 is cut off 3 residues early in the read; its end comes from the germline J gene. The chain is built from TRBV28 and TRBJ2-4; 9 bases are a match to TRBD1. Germline assignment: CDR1 MDHEN and CDR2 SYDVKM. The CDR3 totals 15 residues. V was pared by 6 bases and J by 6 bases, with 9 bases of the junction left unmatched. The CDR3 DNA, read in part, is TGTGCCAGCAGACCAATGGGACAGGGAGGAAACATT. Translating gives CASRPMGQGGNI. The CDR3, in full, reads CASRPMGQGGNIQYF. Filled out from reference TRBV28 and TRBJ2-4, the complete variable domain reads DVKVTQSSRYLVKRTGEKVFLECVQDMDHENMFWYRQDPGLGLRLIYFSYDVKMKEKGDIPEGYSVSREKKERFSLILESASTNQTSMYLCASRPMGQGGNIQYFGAGTRLSVL.

In regard to this clone: Sequencing ends 3 residues short of the CDR3 end; the germline J gene provides the rest. This rearrangement joins TRBV5-4 to TRBJ2-7; D perhaps matches TRBD2 (6 bases). Germline V gene data show CDR1 as SGHNT and CDR2 as YYREEE (reference sequence). The CDR3 loop spans 16 amino acids. Trimming took 4 bases from V and 5 from J, leaving 22 bases between them. The CDR3 bases that were read are TGTGCCAGCAGCACCCTCCGGGGGAAGGTCAGCCACGAG. Its protein is CASSTLRGKVSHE. The whole CDR3 is CASSTLRGKVSHEQYF.

Notes on this clone: Read data end 3 residues before the CDR3 end; the end is taken from the germline J gene. The chain couples TRBV6-2 or TRBV6-3 to TRBJ2-3; 7 nucleotides align to TRBD1. Trimming took 2 bases from V and 2 from J; bases not matched to a gene: 4. CDR1 and CDR2 from the germline V gene are MNHEY and SVGEGT. CDR3 length: 15 amino acids. The part of the CDR3 DNA that was read is TGTGCCAGCAGTTACAAGGGACAGTTCACAGATACG. Encoded protein: CASSYKGQFTDT. The CDR3 in its entirety is CASSYKGQFTDTQYF.

On this clone: The CDR3 end falls 3 residues outside the read, so it is completed with the germline J gene. The rearrangement uses TRBV5-6 and TRBJ2-1; 7 bases are a match to TRBD1. CDR3 length equals 12 residues. V shed 4 bases and J 6 bases; nucleotides not matched to a gene: 1. CDR1 and CDR2 (germline): SGHDT, YYEEEE. The CDR3 DNA, read in part, is TGTGCCAGCAGCGCAGGGGGCAATGAG. Translation: CASSAGGNE. The whole CDR3 reads CASSAGGNEQFF.

Remarks on this clone: The sequenced fragment ends 3 residues before the CDR3 boundary, so the rest is inferred from the germline J gene. This chain joins TRBV28 and TRBJ2-7, with D perhaps matching TRBD1 (6 bases). The CDR3 is 14 residues long. From germline, CDR1 is MDHEN and CDR2 SYDVKM. Trimming pared 2 bases from V and 4 bases from J, leaving 12 bases between. The CDR3 here is CASSLGGLRYEQYF. The sequenced CDR3 bases are TGTGCCAGCAGTTTAGGGGGCCTCAGGTACGAG. The variable domain in full, with the rest retrieved from reference TRBV28 and TRBJ2-7, is DVKVTQSSRYLVKRTGEKVFLECVQDMDHENMFWYRQDPGLGLRLIYFSYDVKMKEKGDIPEGYSVSREKKERFSLILESASTNQTSMYLCASSLGGLRYEQYFGPGTRLTVT.

Details on this clone: The read gets to within 3 residues of the CDR3 end, and the germline J gene fills in the rest. This rearrangement joins TRBV18 to TRBJ2-1; 8 positions match TRBD2. Germline CDR1 reads KGHSH; CDR2 reads LQKENI. The V and J ends lost 5 bases and 6 bases, in that order; junction bases with no gene match: 18. This CDR3 region has 18 residues. CDR3 protein: CASSGGQQGTRGSNEQFF. The part of the CDR3 DNA that was read is TGTGCCAGCTCAGGCGGACAGCAAGGGACTAGGGGGAGCAATGAG.

Concerning this clone itself: The CDR3 extends 3 residues past the end of the read, so its final part is completed from the germline J gene. The rearrangement uses TRBV2 and TRBJ2-3, with 9 bases matching TRBD2. Germline trimming cut 7 bases from V and 3 bases from J; bases unmatched to any gene: 11. The CDR3 loop spans 16 amino acids. Germline loops: CDR1 SNHLY, CDR2 FYNNEI. Partial CDR3 DNA: TGTGCCAGCAAGGCCGGTAGCGGGAGAGGGACAGATACG. Translating gives CASKAGSGRGTDT. The full CDR3 protein is CASKAGSGRGTDTQYF. Based on the CDR3 plus reference TRBV2 and TRBJ2-3, the full variable domain is EPEVTQTPSHQVTQMGQEVILRCVPISNHLYFYWYRQILGQKVEFLVSFYNNEISEKSEIFDDQFSVERPDGSNFTLKIRSTKLEDSAMYFCASKAGSGRGTDTQYFGPGTRLTVL.

Worth noting for this clone: With the read ending 3 residues before the CDR3 end, the germline J gene is used to fill in that end. The chain couples TRBV9 to TRBJ2-3; the D is unclear. Germline V lookup: CDR1 SGDLS, CDR2 YYNGEE. With 0 bases removed from V and 0 bases from J, the gap between germline ends came to 14 bases. The CDR3 is 17 residues long. Partial CDR3 DNA: TGTGCCAGCAGCGTAGGGCTCAGGAGCAGTAGCACAGATACG. It codes for CASSVGLRSSSTDT. Given in full, the CDR3 is CASSVGLRSSSTDTQYF.

Comments on this clone: The CDR3 goes on 3 residues after the read ends, and that part is filled in from the germline J gene. The rearrangement joins TRBV5-1 to TRBJ2-7, with 12 bases lining up with TRBD1. Germline CDR1 SGHRS, CDR2 YFSETQ. The junction had 5 bases not matched to a gene; V was cut back by 3 bases and J by 4 bases. The CDR3 has 15 residues. The part of the CDR3 DNA that was read is TGCGCCAGCAGCTGGGGGACAGGGGGCGAATACGAG. Residues: CASSWGTGGEYE. The entire CDR3 is CASSWGTGGEYEQYF.

About this clone itself: The read comes to an end 3 residues before the CDR3 does, leaving the germline J gene to fill in the end. The chain links TRBV20-1 to TRBJ2-1; TRBD2 matches 10 bases. CDR1 DFQATT and CDR2 SNEGSKA come from the germline V gene (reference sequence). With V trimmed by 6 bases and J by 3 bases, 8 bases remained unmatched. CDR3 length: 15 residues. CDR3 sequence reads: CSASEGTSDYNEQFF. The sequenced part of the CDR3 DNA is TGCAGTGCCTCGGAGGGGACTAGCGACTACAATGAG.

With respect to this clone: Read data end 3 residues before the CDR3 end; the end is taken from the germline J gene. V and J are TRBV5-1 and TRBJ2-7, with D unresolved. Germline V lookup: CDR1 SGHRS, CDR2 YFSETQ. CDR3 length equals 13 residues. Trimming stripped 4 bases from V and 5 bases from J, with 13 bases between. Partial CDR3 DNA: TGCGCCAGCAGCGAGCCAGGAAGCCACGAG. This translates into CASSEPGSHE. The full CDR3 protein is CASSEPGSHEQYF.